Listed below are T cell receptor beta chains from one sample, sequenced in a study of T cells in Graves' hyperthyroidism and ophthalmopathy. Using its own MiXCR run on the multiplex PCR reads, TCRdb lists one record per CDR3 protein. The repertoire has hundreds of thousands of distinct CDR3 sequences, less than 25% of them found once; the top ten carry under 35%. Material for sequencing was blood. The receptors derive from a young man with Graves' ophthalmopathy. The conserved cysteine and the conserved F or W are not part of the CDR3 here. The listing skips clone size in some rows; elsewhere it reads once, few, many or a size class.

abundance: few
v_gene: TRBV29-1
CDR3aa: SFIAPAQGARHGYT

abundance: .
v_gene: TRBV4-1
CDR3aa: ASSFSPAPGQGNEKLF

abundance: many
v_gene: TRBV4-2
CDR3aa: ASSPGTSGNYEQY

abundance: .
v_gene: TRBV5-4
CDR3aa: ASSLAGGLGRRYEQY

abundance: few
v_gene: TRBV20-1
CDR3aa: SPRRGGQETQY

abundance: few
v_gene: TRBV27
CDR3aa: ASSPTGTGVEKLF

abundance: .
v_gene: TRBV10-3
CDR3aa: AISGDRARDSPLH

abundance: .
v_gene: TRBV4-1
CDR3aa: ASSLLGSGLKY

abundance: few
v_gene: TRBV20-1
CDR3aa: SARTLAGGYNEQF

abundance: many
v_gene: TRBV20-1
CDR3aa: SAIVASSINNEQF

abundance: many
v_gene: TRBV20-1
CDR3aa: SARAGRYEQY

abundance: few
v_gene: TRBV12-3/TRBV12-4
CDR3aa: ASSFPPRQGGYT

abundance: few
v_gene: TRBV11-2
CDR3aa: ASSAGTRYEQY

abundance: few
v_gene: TRBV9
CDR3aa: ASSVAGLGSYEQY

abundance: .
v_gene: TRBV2
CDR3aa: ASSVAIGQENTIY

abundance: few
v_gene: TRBV2
CDR3aa: ASSEARGFPNEKLF

abundance: .
v_gene: TRBV13
CDR3aa: ASSLLAGGLFDEQF

abundance: .
v_gene: TRBV4-1
CDR3aa: ASSQSGPQY

abundance: many
v_gene: TRBV3-1
CDR3aa: ASSQRGPKADTQY

abundance: many
v_gene: TRBV28
CDR3aa: ASSTTGDEKLF

abundance: .
v_gene: TRBV9
CDR3aa: ASSPLPSGSMDTQY

abundance: few
v_gene: TRBV29-1
CDR3aa: STAGKAGTYYEQY

abundance: many
v_gene: TRBV28
CDR3aa: ASSVFTADTQY

abundance: many
v_gene: TRBV6-1
CDR3aa: ASSPAGLAGTYEQY

abundance: .
v_gene: TRBV19
CDR3aa: ASTEATGGLEKLF

abundance: .
v_gene: TRBV29-1
CDR3aa: SVEGGPFLMNTEAF

abundance: .
v_gene: TRBV6-5
CDR3aa: ASSYLPMTGGSTQY

abundance: .
v_gene: TRBV29-1
CDR3aa: SVVGVQGSYEQY

abundance: .
v_gene: TRBV4-1
CDR3aa: ASSRGTENYGYT

abundance: few
v_gene: TRBV12-3/TRBV12-4
CDR3aa: ASSLGGGPGNEQF

abundance: .
v_gene: TRBV27
CDR3aa: ASRKTSGSWYEQF

abundance: many
v_gene: TRBV7-8
CDR3aa: ASGTGGSNQPQH

abundance: many
v_gene: TRBV3-1
CDR3aa: ASSQKSGTDNEKLF